What follows is one T cell receptor (beta chain) and its context. V dropped 5 bases and J dropped 0 bases, with 19 bases sitting between them. This CDR3 comprises 17 residues. The germline gives CDR1 LNHDA, CDR2 SQIVND (reference sequence). These data originate in a study of blood T cell repertoires in COVID-19. As for the study in general: The analysed material was cDNA or gDNA that came from T cells, B-cell-depleted T cells, or PBMCs.

Authors' analysis steps: Estimates of nucleated cell counts were drawn from the amplification of reference gene primers. Assay: immunoSEQ multiplex PCR; the TCRdb copy retains only in-frame clones and omits some. The DNA gave D and trimming, while V, J and clone size come from that table. The sample has roughly 150,000 clones; about 81% are singletons. The receptor was isolated from a human donor in a cohort sampled during active COVID-19. The V call is TRBV19, the J call TRBJ1-1, with a possible D match to TRBD1 (6 bases). The sample taken for sequencing was peripheral blood. CDR3 in DNA: TGTGCCAGTAGTGTCTCCGGGGGGCAGCGAATGAACACTGAAGCTTTCTTT. Protein product: CASSVSGGQRMNTEAFF.